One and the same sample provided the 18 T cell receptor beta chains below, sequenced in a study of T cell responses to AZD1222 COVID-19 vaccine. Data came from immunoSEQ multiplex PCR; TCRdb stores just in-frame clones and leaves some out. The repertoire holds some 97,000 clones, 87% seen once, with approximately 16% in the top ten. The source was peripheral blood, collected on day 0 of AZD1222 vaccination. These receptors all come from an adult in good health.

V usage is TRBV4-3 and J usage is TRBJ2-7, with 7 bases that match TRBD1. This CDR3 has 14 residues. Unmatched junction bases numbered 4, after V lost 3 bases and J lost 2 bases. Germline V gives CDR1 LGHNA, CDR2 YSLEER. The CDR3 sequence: CASSQSQGTYEQYF. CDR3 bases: TGCGCCAGCAGCCAGTCACAGGGGACCTACGAGCAGTACTTC.

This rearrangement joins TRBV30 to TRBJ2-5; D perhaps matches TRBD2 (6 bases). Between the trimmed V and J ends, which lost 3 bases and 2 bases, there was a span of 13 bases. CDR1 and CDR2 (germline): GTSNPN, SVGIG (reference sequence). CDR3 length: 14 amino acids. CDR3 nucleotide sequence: TGTGCCTGGAGACCCTCCGGGGGACAAGAGACCCAGTACTTC. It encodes CAWRPSGGQETQYF.

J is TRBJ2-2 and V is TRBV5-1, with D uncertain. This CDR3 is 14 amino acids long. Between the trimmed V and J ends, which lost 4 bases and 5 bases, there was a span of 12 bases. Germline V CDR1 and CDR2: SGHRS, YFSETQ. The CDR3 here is CASSPNSGTGELFF. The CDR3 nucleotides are TGCGCCAGCAGCCCGAACAGTGGGACCGGGGAGCTGTTTTTT.

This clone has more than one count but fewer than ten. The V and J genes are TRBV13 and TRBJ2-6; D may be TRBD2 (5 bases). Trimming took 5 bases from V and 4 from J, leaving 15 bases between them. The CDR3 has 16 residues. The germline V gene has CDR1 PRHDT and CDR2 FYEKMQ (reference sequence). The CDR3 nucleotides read TGTGCCAGCAGCGAAGGAGGCCCTCTCGGGGCCAACGTCCTGACTTTC. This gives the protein CASSEGGPLGANVLTF.

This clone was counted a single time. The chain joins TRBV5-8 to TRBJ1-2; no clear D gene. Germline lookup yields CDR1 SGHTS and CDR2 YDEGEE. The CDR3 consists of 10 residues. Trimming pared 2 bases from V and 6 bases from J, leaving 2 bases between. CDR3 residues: CASSLNGYTF. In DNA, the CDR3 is TGTGCCAGCAGCTTAAATGGCTACACCTTC.

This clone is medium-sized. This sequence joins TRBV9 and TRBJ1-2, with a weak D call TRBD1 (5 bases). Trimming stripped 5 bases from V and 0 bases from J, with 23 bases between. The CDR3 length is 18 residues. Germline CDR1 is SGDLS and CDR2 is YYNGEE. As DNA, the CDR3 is TGTGCCAGCAGTCCCACCGGGGGGGGGACCTTCGCTAACTATGGCTACACCTTC. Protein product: CASSPTGGGTFANYGYTF.

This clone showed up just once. CDR3 sequence: CASSQGVMPGYTF. CDR3 in DNA: TGTGCCAGCAGCCAAGGGGTCATGCCTGGCTACACCTTC. The chain carries TRBV3-1 (or the pseudogene TRBV3-2) and TRBJ1-2; no reliable D call. V lost 1 base, J lost 7 bases, and 10 bases lay in between. Germline V lookup: CDR1 LGHDT, CDR2 YNNKEL (reference sequence). The CDR3 consists of 13 residues.

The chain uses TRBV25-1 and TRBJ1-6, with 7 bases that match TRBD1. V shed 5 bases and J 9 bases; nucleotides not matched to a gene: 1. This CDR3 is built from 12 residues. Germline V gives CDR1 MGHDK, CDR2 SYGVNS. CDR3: CASSRQGSPLHF. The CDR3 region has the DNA TGTGCCAGCAGTCGACAGGGTTCACCCCTCCACTTT.

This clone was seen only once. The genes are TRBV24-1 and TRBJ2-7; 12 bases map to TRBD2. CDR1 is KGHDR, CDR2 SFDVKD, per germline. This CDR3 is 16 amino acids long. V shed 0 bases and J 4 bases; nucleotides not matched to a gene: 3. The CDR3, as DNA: TGTGCCACCAGTGATTTGGCGACTAGCGGGAGTTACGAGCAGTACTTC. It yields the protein CATSDLATSGSYEQYF.

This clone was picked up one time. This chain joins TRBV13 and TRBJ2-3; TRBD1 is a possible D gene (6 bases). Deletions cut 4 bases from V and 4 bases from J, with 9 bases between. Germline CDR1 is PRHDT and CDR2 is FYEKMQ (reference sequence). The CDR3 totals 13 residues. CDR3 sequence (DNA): TGTGCCAGCAGCTCGGACAGACCAGATACGCAGTATTTT. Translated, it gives CASSSDRPDTQYF.

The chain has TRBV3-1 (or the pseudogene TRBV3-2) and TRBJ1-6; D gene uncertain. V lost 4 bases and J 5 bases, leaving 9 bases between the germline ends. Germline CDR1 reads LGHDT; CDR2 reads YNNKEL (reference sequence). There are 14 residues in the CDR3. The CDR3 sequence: CASSLAQDNSPLHF. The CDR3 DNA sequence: TGTGCCAGCAGCCTAGCGCAGGATAATTCACCCCTCCACTTT.

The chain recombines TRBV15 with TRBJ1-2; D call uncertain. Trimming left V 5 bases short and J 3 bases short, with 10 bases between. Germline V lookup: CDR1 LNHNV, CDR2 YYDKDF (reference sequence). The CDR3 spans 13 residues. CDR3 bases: TGTGCCACCAGCGCCGGGTGGGACTATGGCTACACCTTC. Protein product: CATSAGWDYGYTF. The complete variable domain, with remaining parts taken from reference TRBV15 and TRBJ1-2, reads DAMVIQNPRYQVTQFGKPVTLSCSQTLNHNVMYWYQQKSSQAPKLLFHYYDKDFNNEADTPDNFQSRRPNTSFCFLDIRSPGLGDTAMYLCATSAGWDYGYTFGSGTRLTVV.

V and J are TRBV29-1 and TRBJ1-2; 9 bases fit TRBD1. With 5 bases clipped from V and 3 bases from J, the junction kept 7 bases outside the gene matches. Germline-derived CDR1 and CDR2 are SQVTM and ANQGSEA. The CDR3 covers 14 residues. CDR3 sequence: CSVLLGQGYYGYTF. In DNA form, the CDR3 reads TGCAGCGTTCTTCTAGGACAGGGGTACTATGGCTACACCTTC.

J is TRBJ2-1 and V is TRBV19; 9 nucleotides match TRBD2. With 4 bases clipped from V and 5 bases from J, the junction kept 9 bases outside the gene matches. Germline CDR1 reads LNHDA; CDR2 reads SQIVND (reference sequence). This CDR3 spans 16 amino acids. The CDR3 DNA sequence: TGTGCCAGTAGTACCCACCTTAGCGGGAGCGACAATGAGCAGTTCTTC. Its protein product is CASSTHLSGSDNEQFF.

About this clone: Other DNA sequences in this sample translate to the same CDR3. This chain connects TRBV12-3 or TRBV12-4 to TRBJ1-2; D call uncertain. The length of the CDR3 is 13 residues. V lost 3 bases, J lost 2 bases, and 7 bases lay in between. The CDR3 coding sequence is TGTGCCAGCAGTTTGGGTCAGAACTATGGCTACACCTTC. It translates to CASSLGQNYGYTF.

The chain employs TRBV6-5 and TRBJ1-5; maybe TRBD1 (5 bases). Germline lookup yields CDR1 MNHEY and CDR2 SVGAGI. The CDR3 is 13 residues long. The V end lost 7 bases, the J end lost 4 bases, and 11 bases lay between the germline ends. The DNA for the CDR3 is TGTGCCAGCACCCCGGGGCGAAATCAGCCCCAGCATTTT. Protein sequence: CASTPGRNQPQHF.

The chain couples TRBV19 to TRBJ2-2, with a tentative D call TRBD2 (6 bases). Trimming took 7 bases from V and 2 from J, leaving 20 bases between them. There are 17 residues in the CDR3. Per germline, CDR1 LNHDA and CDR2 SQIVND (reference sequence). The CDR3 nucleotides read TGTGCCAGTACCCAAGGAGGGACCGGGGCAAACACCGGGGAGCTGTTTTTT. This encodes CASTQGGTGANTGELFF. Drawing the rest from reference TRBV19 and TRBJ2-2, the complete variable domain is DGGITQSPKYLFRKEGQNVTLSCEQNLNHDAMYWYRQDPGQGLRLIYYSQIVNDFQKGDIAEGYSVSREKKESFPLTVTSAQKNPTAFYLCASTQGGTGANTGELFFGEGSRLTVL.

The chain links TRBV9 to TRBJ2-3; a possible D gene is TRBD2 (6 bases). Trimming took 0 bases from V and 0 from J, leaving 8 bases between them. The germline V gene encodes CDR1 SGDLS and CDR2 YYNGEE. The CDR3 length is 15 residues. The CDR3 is CASSVAGTSTDTQYF. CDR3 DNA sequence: TGTGCCAGCAGCGTAGCGGGGACTAGCACAGATACGCAGTATTTT.